This T cell receptor beta chain was recorded in a study of shared clonotypes between healthy human individuals. Produced via immunoSEQ multiplex PCR; TCRdb's table is partial and in-frame only. Of about 230,000 clones detected, 60% to 80% appear once; the ten largest clones hold roughly 11%. V lost 5 bases, J lost 8 bases, and 18 bases lay in between. Germline V gives CDR1 MNHNY, CDR2 SVGAGI (reference sequence). This CDR3 is 15 amino acids long. The study separated CD4+ cells into CD45RA+ naive and CD45RA-negative memory subsets. The sequence derives from a young man in good health. V is TRBV6-6 and J is TRBJ1-4; D possibly corresponds to TRBD1 (5 bases). Material: memory CD4+ T cells sorted from blood. This sample's subset: CD45RA-negative fraction. The CDR3 reads CASSNVAGVGEKLFF. CDR3 coding DNA: TGTGCCAGCAGTAACGTTGCGGGGGTGGGGGAAAAACTGTTTTTT.